Given below is one T cell receptor (beta chain) in context. The CDR3 is 13 residues long. With 3 bases removed from V and 0 bases from J, the gap between germline ends came to 5 bases. The authors' processing: How many nucleated cells were present was estimated from reference gene primer amplification. Using immunoSEQ multiplex PCR, the repertoire was profiled, and TCRdb retains in-frame clones only, with some absent. V, J and clone size are taken as reported in that table, and D and trimming were inferred from the DNA itself. The sample comprises around 260,000 clones, around 90% of which are singletons, and around 9.6% rests with the top ten. This entry is derived from a study of blood T cell repertoires in COVID-19. Study at large: The United States, Italy and Spain were the sources of the acute and convalescent COVID-19 samples. Sources were T cells, B-cell-depleted T cells, or PBMCs; the material itself was cDNA or gDNA.

Seattle cases were enrolled at active infection and followed longitudinally. Sequencing input: peripheral blood. This receptor was identified in a woman aged 70-85 years with COVID-19, enrolled during active disease. The V and J genes are TRBV12-3 or TRBV12-4 and TRBJ1-1; D gene unclear. The CDR3 spells CASSFSMNTEAFF. The CDR3, as DNA: TGTGCCAGCAGTTTCAGTATGAACACTGAAGCTTTCTTT.